The 23 T cell receptor beta chains listed next were all sequenced from one sample in a study of control samples from healthy donors and cancer patients. Assay: immunoSEQ multiplex PCR; the TCRdb copy retains only in-frame clones and omits some. Its listing shows approximately 190,000 clones. The sequenced sample was blood. The origin of the receptors is a woman younger than 45 in good health.

The chain combines TRBV4-1 with TRBJ2-3, with D possibly matching TRBD2 (7 bases). Trimming cost V 1 base and J 2 bases, with 16 bases left between them. Germline V CDR1 and CDR2: MGHRA, YSYEKL. The CDR3 runs 17 residues. The CDR3 is CASSQGPRRGLTDTQYF. As DNA, the CDR3 is TGCGCCAGCAGCCAAGGCCCTAGGCGGGGGCTCACAGATACGCAGTATTTT.

J is TRBJ1-4 and V is TRBV19; D is perhaps TRBD1 (5 bases). The V end lost 6 bases, the J end lost 11 bases, and 16 bases lay between the germline ends. In germline, CDR1 is LNHDA, CDR2 SQIVND (reference sequence). This CDR3 comprises 13 residues. The CDR3 DNA reads as TGTGCCAGTAGGGACCGGGGCCTCGGGAAACTGTTTTTT. Protein product: CASRDRGLGKLFF.

The genes are TRBV27 and TRBJ1-1; possibly TRBD1 for D (6 bases). Germline loops: CDR1 MNHEY, CDR2 SMNVEV (reference sequence). With 10 bases removed from V and 1 base from J, the gap between germline ends came to 13 bases. This CDR3 region has 13 residues. Here the CDR3 reads CATAGQRNTEAFF. Written as DNA, the CDR3 is TGTGCCACCGCGGGACAAAGGAACACTGAAGCTTTCTTT.

The rearrangement links TRBV11-3 to TRBJ2-1, with D tentatively TRBD1 or TRBD2 (6 bases each). V was trimmed by 5 bases and J by 3 bases, leaving 23 bases between them. The CDR3 consists of 18 residues. CDR1 is SGHNT, CDR2 YENEEA, per germline. The DNA of the CDR3 is TGTGCCAGCAGCCTCATCGTCGGGGGACAATCTAACTACAATGAGCAGTTCTTC. Translating it yields CASSLIVGGQSNYNEQFF.

V and J are TRBV6-5 and TRBJ1-1; the D is unclear. V was pared by 2 bases and J by 7 bases, with 11 bases between. Germline V gives CDR1 MNHEY, CDR2 SVGAGI. This CDR3 region has 13 residues. CDR3: CASSYSKQREAFF. The CDR3 nucleotides read TGTGCCAGCAGTTACAGCAAACAGCGTGAAGCTTTCTTT.

The V and J genes are TRBV9 and TRBJ2-1; D assignment may be TRBD1 or TRBD2 (6 bases each). Trimming removed 0 bases at V and 7 bases at J, with 17 bases between. CDR1 SGDLS and CDR2 YYNGEE come from the germline V gene. The CDR3 spans 16 residues. Here the CDR3 DNA reads TGTGCCAGCAGCGTAGCTACTTGGGGGGCCCCTAATGAGCAGTTCTTC. This gives the protein CASSVATWGAPNEQFF.

J is TRBJ1-2 and V is TRBV19, with D unresolved. Trimming took 3 bases from V and 3 from J, leaving 8 bases between them. CDR3 size: 13 residues. Germline V gene data show CDR1 as LNHDA and CDR2 as SQIVND (reference sequence). The CDR3 loop reads CASSINPDYGYTF. The CDR3 DNA reads TGTGCCAGTAGTATCAATCCTGACTATGGCTACACCTTC.

Points on this clone: Other DNA variants within this sample encode the same CDR3. J is TRBJ1-2 and V is TRBV3-1 (or the pseudogene TRBV3-2); D is unclear. Trimming took off 0 bases at V and 8 bases at J, with 13 bases between the two ends. The germline gives CDR1 LGHDT, CDR2 YNNKEL (reference sequence). The CDR3 sequence is 14 residues long. The CDR3, as DNA: TGTGCCAGCAGCCAAGATGTGAGGGTAGTAGGCTACACCTTC. It translates to CASSQDVRVVGYTF.

V is TRBV5-6 and J is TRBJ2-7, with 11 bases lining up with TRBD2. The CDR3 has 15 residues. V lost 4 bases to trimming and J lost 3 bases; unmatched junction nucleotides: 6. The germline V gene encodes CDR1 SGHDT and CDR2 YYEEEE. The CDR3 region is CASSLPSGGYYEQYF. The CDR3 bases are TGTGCCAGCAGCCTGCCTAGCGGGGGGTACTACGAGCAGTACTTC.

The J gene is TRBJ2-1, the V gene TRBV5-1, with D possibly being TRBD2 (7 bases). V was shortened by 4 bases and J by 8 bases, with 22 bases between the two germline ends. CDR3 length: 16 residues. Germline V gene data show CDR1 as SGHRS and CDR2 as YFSETQ. The CDR3 sequence is CASSPPKGGGEDEQFF. In nucleotides, the CDR3 is TGCGCCAGCAGCCCCCCCAAAGGGGGGGGCGAGGATGAGCAGTTCTTC.

The gene calls are TRBV7-9 and TRBJ1-5; 7 positions agree with TRBD1. After removal of 5 bases from V and 8 bases from J, the junction contained 9 bases not matched to a gene. The CDR3 runs 14 residues. Germline V gene lookup returns CDR1 SEHNR and CDR2 FQNEAQ (reference sequence). DNA of the CDR3: TGTGCCAGCAGCGAAGGAGGGGGCTGGGAGCCCCAGCATTTT. Residues: CASSEGGGWEPQHF.

The gene calls are TRBV29-1 and TRBJ2-5, with 7 bases that match TRBD1. V shed 5 bases, J shed 2 bases, and the junction held 8 bases outside the gene matches. CDR3 length equals 14 residues. Germline CDR1 is SQVTM and CDR2 is ANQGSEA. CDR3 amino acids: CSVQTGPLQETQYF. CDR3 DNA: TGCAGCGTTCAGACAGGGCCCCTTCAAGAGACCCAGTACTTC.

CDR3 region: CASSSLGTNQPQHF. The CDR3 DNA reads as TGTGCCAGCAGTTCCCTGGGAACAAATCAGCCCCAGCATTTT. The chain combines TRBV28 with TRBJ1-5, with no clear D. The CDR3 runs to 14 residues. V shed 4 bases and J shed 4 bases, with 11 bases lying between them. Germline V gene data show CDR1 as MDHEN and CDR2 as SYDVKM.

The chain uses TRBV6-5 and TRBJ1-2; possible D gene TRBD1, 5 bases. Between the trimmed V and J ends, which lost 6 bases and 4 bases, there was a span of 15 bases. The CDR3 has 14 amino acids. Per germline, CDR1 MNHEY and CDR2 SVGAGI. This chain's CDR3 is CASRTVGTAYGYTF. In DNA form, the CDR3 reads TGTGCCAGCAGGACGGTCGGGACGGCCTATGGCTACACCTTC.

As concerns this clone: The germline gene is not matched at one end of the junction; a read error may be the cause. The chain joins TRBV6-5 to TRBJ2-4; no firm D call. CDR1 is MNHEY, CDR2 SVGAGI, per germline. There are 13 residues in the CDR3. The CDR3 loop is CASSDSGFNIQYF. CDR3 sequence (DNA): TGTGCCAGCAGTGACTCCGGGTTTAACATTCAGTACTTC.

The chain uses TRBV9 and TRBJ2-5; 8 positions agree with TRBD1. The germline V gene encodes CDR1 SGDLS and CDR2 YYNGEE. With 0 bases clipped from V and 5 bases from J, the junction kept 6 bases outside the gene matches. The CDR3 loop spans 15 amino acids. The chain's CDR3 is CASSVGTGRLETQYF. The CDR3 nucleotides read TGTGCCAGCAGCGTAGGGACAGGGCGTTTGGAGACCCAGTACTTC.

V and J are TRBV5-1 and TRBJ1-3; 7 bases map to TRBD1. There are 16 residues in the CDR3. V lost 0 bases to trimming and J lost 0 bases; unmatched junction nucleotides: 3. The germline V gene has CDR1 SGHRS and CDR2 YFSETQ. The CDR3 reads CASSLATGNSGNTIYF. CDR3 sequence (DNA): TGCGCCAGCAGCTTGGCGACAGGGAACTCTGGAAACACCATATATTTT.

The CDR3 DNA sequence: TGTGCCAGCAGTTTCCGCCCCAACTATGGCTACACCTTC. Its protein product is CASSFRPNYGYTF. The V gene is TRBV12-3 or TRBV12-4, the J gene TRBJ1-2, with D uncertain. Trimming left V 3 bases short and J 2 bases short, with 7 bases between. The length of the CDR3 is 13 residues.

This CDR3 is CASSLGTAGANQPQHF. The CDR3, as DNA: TGTGCCAGCAGCTTAGGGACAGCGGGGGCCAATCAGCCCCAGCATTTT. The rearrangement links TRBV7-8 to TRBJ1-5, with D maybe TRBD1 (6 bases). The germline V gene encodes CDR1 SGHVS and CDR2 FQNEAQ. This CDR3 is 16 amino acids long. The V end lost 1 base, the J end lost 3 bases, and 13 bases lay between the germline ends. Looking up the rest from reference TRBV7-8 and TRBJ1-5 gives the full variable domain: GAGVSQSPRYKVAKRGQDVALRCDPISGHVSLFWYQQALGQGPEFLTYFQNEAQLDKSGLPSDRFFAERPEGSVSTLKIQRTQQEDSAVYLCASSLGTAGANQPQHFGDGTRLSIL.

The chain carries TRBV14 and TRBJ1-2; the D is unclear. The CDR3 loop spans 12 amino acids. Germline V gene data show CDR1 as SGHDN and CDR2 as FVKESK. Trimming took off 0 bases at V and 7 bases at J, with 6 bases between the two ends. CDR3 protein: CASSQDIRGYTF. In DNA form, the CDR3 reads TGTGCCAGCAGCCAAGATATCCGTGGCTACACCTTC.

The DNA for the CDR3 is TGTGCCAGCAGTGGTCGTCCCGGGACAGGATCCTGGATGAACACTGAAGCTTTCTTT. It encodes CASSGRPGTGSWMNTEAFF. The chain recombines TRBV6-1 with TRBJ1-1; 8 nucleotides line up with TRBD1. The ends lost 4 bases at V and 0 bases at J; junction bases unmatched: 16. Looked up from germline, CDR1 is MNHNS and CDR2 is SASEGT. The CDR3 runs 19 residues.

The genes are TRBV10-2 and TRBJ2-5, with 11 nucleotides matching TRBD2. Germline-derived CDR1 and CDR2 are WSHSY and SAAADI. V lost 8 bases and J lost 2; bases outside the gene matches: 13. The CDR3 spans 17 residues. CDR3 bases: TGCGCCAGCGGAATTACTACGGGACTAGCGGTTCAAGAGACCCAGTACTTC. It codes for CASGITTGLAVQETQYF.

The chain links TRBV19 to TRBJ2-7; D is possibly TRBD1 (5 bases). Germline V gives CDR1 LNHDA, CDR2 SQIVND (reference sequence). V lost 5 bases and J 1 base, leaving 12 bases between the germline ends. The CDR3 loop spans 14 amino acids. CDR3 loop: CASSSTVLSYEQYF. Here the CDR3 DNA reads TGTGCCAGTAGTTCGACAGTCCTATCCTACGAGCAGTACTTC.